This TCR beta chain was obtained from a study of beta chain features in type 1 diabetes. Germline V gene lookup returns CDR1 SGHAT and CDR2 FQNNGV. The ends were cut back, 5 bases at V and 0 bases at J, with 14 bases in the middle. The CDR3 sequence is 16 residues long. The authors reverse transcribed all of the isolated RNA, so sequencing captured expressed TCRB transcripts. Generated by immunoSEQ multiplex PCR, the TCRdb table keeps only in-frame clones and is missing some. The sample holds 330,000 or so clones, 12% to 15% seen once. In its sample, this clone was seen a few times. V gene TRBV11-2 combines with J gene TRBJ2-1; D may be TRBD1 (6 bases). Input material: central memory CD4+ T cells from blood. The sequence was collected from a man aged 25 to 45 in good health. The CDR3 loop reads CASSPQGPVSYNEQFF. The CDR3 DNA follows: TGTGCCAGCAGCCCACAGGGTCCGGTCTCCTACAATGAGCAGTTCTTC.